This T cell receptor beta chain was identified in a study of tumor-infiltrating lymphocytes in oesophageal squamous cell carcinoma. Note on this clonotype: Compared with germline, one end of the junction differs, possibly owing to a read error.

The CDR3 extends over 15 amino acids. TCRdb reprocessed the PCR reads via MiXCR and lists one record per CDR3 protein. The table includes under 9,500 distinct CDR3 sequences, around two thirds detected once. The sequenced sample consisted of esophageal tumor tissue. The V gene is TRBV5-3, the J gene TRBJ2-3; 7 bases fit TRBD2. TRBV5-3 is noted as an ORF with a role that remains uncertain. This receptor was identified in a female donor with esophageal squamous cell carcinoma. The CDR3 region is CASSLASGFTDTQYF. The CDR3 bases are TGTGCCAGCAGCTTAGCTAGCGGATTCACAGATACGCAGTATTTT.